One TCR beta chain is described in this entry. The method was immunoSEQ multiplex PCR; TCRdb's version includes in-frame clones alone and lacks a portion of them. The sample shows 240,000 or so clones, more than 75% of them seen only once. V was trimmed by 7 bases and J by 5 bases, leaving 9 bases between them. Germline V gene sequence: CDR1 SGHNT, CDR2 YYREEE (reference sequence). The CDR3 length is 11 residues. The data were obtained in a study of cytomegalovirus exposure and HLA in healthy donors. The specimen sequenced was PBMCs. V is TRBV5-4 and J is TRBJ1-1, with unresolved D. The receptor's source is a young woman in good health and CMV-seropositive. CDR3 sequence (DNA): TGTGCCAGCTACGACGGGACTGAAGCTTTCTTT. Translated: CASYDGTEAFF.